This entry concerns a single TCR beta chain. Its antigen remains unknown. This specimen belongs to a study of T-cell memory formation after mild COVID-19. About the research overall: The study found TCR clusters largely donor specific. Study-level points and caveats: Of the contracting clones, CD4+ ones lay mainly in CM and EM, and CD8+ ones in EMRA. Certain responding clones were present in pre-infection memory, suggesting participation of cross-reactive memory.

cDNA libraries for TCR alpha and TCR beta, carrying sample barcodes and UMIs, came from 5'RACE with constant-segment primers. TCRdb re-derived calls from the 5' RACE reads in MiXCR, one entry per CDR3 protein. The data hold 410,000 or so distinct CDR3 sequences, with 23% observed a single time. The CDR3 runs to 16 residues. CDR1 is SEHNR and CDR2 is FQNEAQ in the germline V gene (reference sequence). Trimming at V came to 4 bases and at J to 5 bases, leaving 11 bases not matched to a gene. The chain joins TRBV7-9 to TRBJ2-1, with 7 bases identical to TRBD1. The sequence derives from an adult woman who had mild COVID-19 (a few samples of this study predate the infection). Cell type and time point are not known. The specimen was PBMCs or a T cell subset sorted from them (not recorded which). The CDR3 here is CASSSPSGTVNNEQFF. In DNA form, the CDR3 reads TGTGCCAGCAGCTCCCCATCCGGGACAGTGAACAATGAGCAGTTCTTC.